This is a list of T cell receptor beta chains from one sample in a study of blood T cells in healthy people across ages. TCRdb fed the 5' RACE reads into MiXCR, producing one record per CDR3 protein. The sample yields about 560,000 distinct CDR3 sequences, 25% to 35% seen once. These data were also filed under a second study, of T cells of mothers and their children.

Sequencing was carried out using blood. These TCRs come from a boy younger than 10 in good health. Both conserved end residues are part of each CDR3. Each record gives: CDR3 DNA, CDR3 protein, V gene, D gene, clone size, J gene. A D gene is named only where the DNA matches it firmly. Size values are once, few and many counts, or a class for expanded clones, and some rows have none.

TGTGCCAGCAGCCAGCGACAGGGAGAGTCGAGGAAGCTGTTTTTT | CASSQRQGESRKLFF | TRBV14 | TRBD1 | . | TRBJ2-2
TGTGCCAGCAGCTACTGGACAGGGGGCAAAAACATTCAGTACTTC | CASSYWTGGKNIQYF | TRBV7-2 | TRBD1 | few | TRBJ2-4
TGTGCCAGCAGTGAGGTGGGGTCAGGGAATGGCTACACCTTC | CASSEVGSGNGYTF | TRBV6-1 | . | few | TRBJ1-2
TGTGCCAGCAGTTCCCCAGGGCGCGTAGAGGGCTACACCTTC | CASSSPGRVEGYTF | TRBV12-3/TRBV12-4 | . | . | TRBJ1-2
TGTGCCAGCAGTTTTTACAGCGGGGGGGGCCGCGATGAGCAGTTCTTC | CASSFYSGGGRDEQFF | TRBV12-3/TRBV12-4 | TRBD2 | . | TRBJ2-1
TGCAGTGCTAGTCACGGGACAGGGAGTCCCGAGACCCAGTACTTC | CSASHGTGSPETQYF | TRBV20-1 | TRBD1 | . | TRBJ2-5
TGTGCCAGCAAGGCGGGAGTCGACTATGGCTACACCTTC | CASKAGVDYGYTF | TRBV6-1 | . | few | TRBJ1-2
TGTGCCAGCAGCAAAGATAGCGGCTACAATGAGCAGTTCTTC | CASSKDSGYNEQFF | TRBV6-2/TRBV6-3 | . | few | TRBJ2-1
TGTGCCAGCAGTTTTACAGGGTCAGTAACTGAAGCTTTCTTT | CASSFTGSVTEAFF | TRBV27 | . | . | TRBJ1-1
TGTGCCACCAGCAGAGGAGACTATGACGAGCAGTACTTC | CATSRGDYDEQYF | TRBV15 | . | few | TRBJ2-7
TGTGCCAGCAGACCGGGACTAGCGGGGGGGCCGGTCCACGAGCAGTACTTC | CASRPGLAGGPVHEQYF | TRBV12-3/TRBV12-4 | TRBD2 | few | TRBJ2-7
TGCGCCAGCAGTGATTCTAGCGGCCAAGAGACCCAGTACTTC | CASSDSSGQETQYF | TRBV10-2 | TRBD2 | . | TRBJ2-5
TGCAGCGCGAGGACAGGGGCTAACTATGGCTACACCTTC | CSARTGANYGYTF | TRBV29-1 | TRBD1 | few | TRBJ1-2
TGTGCCAGCAGTTCCTCAGAACGGGGGAAAGCTTTCTTT | CASSSSERGKAFF | TRBV2 | . | . | TRBJ1-1
TGTGCCAGCAGTCTACCGACCACCTACGAGCAGTACTTC | CASSLPTTYEQYF | TRBV28 | . | . | TRBJ2-7
TGTGCCAGCAGTTCAGAAGGGACTAGGTATGGGCTCCAAGAGACCCAGTACTTC | CASSSEGTRYGLQETQYF | TRBV6-5 | TRBD2 | few | TRBJ2-5
TGTGCCAGCAGCGCAGAAGCGGGGCTTAGCACAGATACGCAGTATTTT | CASSAEAGLSTDTQYF | TRBV9 | TRBD2 | few | TRBJ2-3
TGTGCCAGCTCACCCGAACCTCGGTATGGCTACACCTTC | CASSPEPRYGYTF | TRBV18 | . | . | TRBJ1-2
TGCAGTGTTAAAGCTAGGGAAGAGACCCAGTACTTC | CSVKAREETQYF | TRBV20-1 | . | . | TRBJ2-5
TGTGCCAGCAGGTGGACTAGCGGGGGGACCCATGAGCAGTTCTTC | CASRWTSGGTHEQFF | TRBV12-3/TRBV12-4 | TRBD2 | few | TRBJ2-1
TGTGCCAGCAGTTTAGGAACAGGGGGCGCAGAGACCCAGTACTTC | CASSLGTGGAETQYF | TRBV12-3/TRBV12-4 | TRBD1 | few | TRBJ2-5
TGTGCCAGCTCACAAGTTCAAAGGGTTAACTCCTACGAGCAGTACTTC | CASSQVQRVNSYEQYF | TRBV18 | . | many | TRBJ2-7
TGTGCCAGCAGCAAATCCCGCGGGAGGCGCTCCTACGAGCAGTACTTC | CASSKSRGRRSYEQYF | TRBV21-1 | . | . | TRBJ2-7
TGTGCCACCAGTGATTTGGTCCCAGATACGCAGTATTTT | CATSDLVPDTQYF | TRBV24-1 | . | few | TRBJ2-3
TGTGCCAGCAGCTCCTCACAGGGTTCCTACGAGCAGTACTTC | CASSSSQGSYEQYF | TRBV7-9 | . | . | TRBJ2-7
TGCGCCAGCAGCTCCAACAGGGTCCAAGAGACCCAGTACTTC | CASSSNRVQETQYF | TRBV5-1 | . | few | TRBJ2-5
TGTGCCAGCAGCCTACGGACTAGCGACCAAGAGACCCAGTACTTC | CASSLRTSDQETQYF | TRBV9 | TRBD2 | . | TRBJ2-5
TGTGCCAGCAGCTTGGATGGGACGCTAAACACTGAAGCTTTCTTT | CASSLDGTLNTEAFF | TRBV5-6 | . | many | TRBJ1-1
TGTGCCAGCAGCTTAGAGGCCAGGGTGGCCACAGATACGCAGTATTTT | CASSLEARVATDTQYF | TRBV7-9 | . | . | TRBJ2-3
TGTGCCATCAGTGAGGGGGACTACTACGAGCAGTACTTC | CAISEGDYYEQYF | TRBV10-3 | TRBD2 | . | TRBJ2-7
TGTGCCAGCAGTCCACCCTTACTAGCGAGGGAGAACTACGAGCAGTACTTC | CASSPPLLARENYEQYF | TRBV6-2/TRBV6-3 | TRBD2 | . | TRBJ2-7
TGCGCCAGCAGCCCGAGGGGATCCTACAATGAGCAGTTCTTC | CASSPRGSYNEQFF | TRBV4-1 | . | . | TRBJ2-1
TGTGCCAGCAGTTCCACAGCGGGAGGGTCAGATACGCAGTATTTT | CASSSTAGGSDTQYF | TRBV7-6 | TRBD2 | . | TRBJ2-3
TGTGCCAGCTCACCCTCGGGGGCGACGAATTCACCCCTCCACTTT | CASSPSGATNSPLHF | TRBV18 | . | few | TRBJ1-6
TGTGCCAGCAGCCAGAGACTAGTCAATGAGCAGTTCTTC | CASSQRLVNEQFF | TRBV14 | . | . | TRBJ2-1
TGCAGTGCTCTCAGCGGGAGTGGAGATACGCAGTATTTT | CSALSGSGDTQYF | TRBV20-1 | TRBD2 | . | TRBJ2-3
TGCAGTGCTAGAGACAGAGACAGTTTTGTAGAGCAGTACTTC | CSARDRDSFVEQYF | TRBV20-1 | . | . | TRBJ2-7
TGCAGCGCCGGCGCAGCGGGAGGCGAGCAGTACTTC | CSAGAAGGEQYF | TRBV29-1 | TRBD2 | . | TRBJ2-7
TGCAGTGCTAGAGATAGGGGGGACATTCAGTACTTC | CSARDRGDIQYF | TRBV20-1 | . | many | TRBJ2-4
TGTGCCAGCAGCTTAGCCAAGGATCCCTTCAGCAAGATCAAAAACATTCAGTACTTC | CASSLAKDPFSKIKNIQYF | TRBV7-9 | . | once | TRBJ2-4
TGCAGCGTTGCGACGGCACTAGATGGCTACACCTTC | CSVATALDGYTF | TRBV29-1 | . | . | TRBJ1-2